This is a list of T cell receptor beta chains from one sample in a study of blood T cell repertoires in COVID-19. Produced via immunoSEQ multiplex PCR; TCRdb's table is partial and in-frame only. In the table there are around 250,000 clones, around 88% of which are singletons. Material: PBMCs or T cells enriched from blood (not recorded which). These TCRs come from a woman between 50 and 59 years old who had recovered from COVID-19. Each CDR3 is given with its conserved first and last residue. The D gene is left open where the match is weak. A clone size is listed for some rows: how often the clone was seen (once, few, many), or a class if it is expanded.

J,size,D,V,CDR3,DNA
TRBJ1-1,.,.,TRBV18,CASQLIETNTEAFF,TGTGCCAGCCAACTAATAGAAACCAACACTGAAGCTTTCTTT
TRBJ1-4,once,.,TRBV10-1,CASSTGEKLFF,TGCGCCAGCAGTACAGGGGAAAAACTGTTTTTT
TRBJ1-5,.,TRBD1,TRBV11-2,CASSFGTGEQPQHF,TGTGCCAGCAGCTTCGGGACAGGGGAACAGCCCCAGCATTTT
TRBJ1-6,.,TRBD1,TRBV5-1,CASSTTGINSPLHF,TGCGCCAGCAGCACGACAGGGATAAATTCACCCCTCCACTTT
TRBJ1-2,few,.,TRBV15,CATSRGPGALANYGYTF,TGTGCCACCAGCAGAGGTCCAGGGGCGTTAGCTAACTATGGCTACACCTTC
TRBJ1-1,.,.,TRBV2,CASSKRGNTEAFF,TGTGCCAGCAGTAAACGAGGGAACACTGAAGCTTTCTTT
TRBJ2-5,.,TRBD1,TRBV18,CASSHGQGGETQYF,TGTGCCAGCTCCCACGGACAGGGCGGGGAGACCCAGTACTTC
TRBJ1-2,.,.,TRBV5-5,CASSLVALPLNGYTF,TGTGCCAGCAGCTTGGTAGCCCTACCCCTTAATGGCTACACCTTC
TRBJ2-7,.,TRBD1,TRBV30,CAWVPGQGYEQYF,TGTGCCTGGGTACCGGGACAGGGCTACGAGCAGTACTTC
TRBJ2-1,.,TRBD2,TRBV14,CASSHQLAGVNEQFF,TGTGCCAGCAGCCATCAACTAGCGGGAGTCAATGAGCAGTTCTTC
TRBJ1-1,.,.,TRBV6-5,CASSYSSPPPWREAFF,TGTGCCAGCAGTTACTCGTCTCCGCCCCCGTGGAGAGAAGCTTTCTTT